These 19 T cell receptor beta chains came from one sample sequenced in a study of cytomegalovirus exposure and HLA in healthy donors. TCRdb's copy holds only in-frame clones and misses some; the assay was immunoSEQ multiplex PCR. The sample has tens of thousands of clones, over 85% seen once. Sequencing was performed on PBMCs. The receptors were sampled from a woman in her 30s in good health and CMV-seronegative.

This clone appeared once. This chain's CDR3 is CSVALEGRLNYGYTF. CDR3 in DNA: TGCAGCGTTGCCCTCGAGGGCAGGCTCAACTATGGCTACACCTTC. This chain connects TRBV29-1 to TRBJ1-2, with no clear D. Germline lookup yields CDR1 SQVTM and CDR2 ANQGSEA. With 4 bases removed from V and 2 bases from J, the gap between germline ends came to 17 bases. The CDR3 has 15 residues.

This chain links TRBV5-6 with TRBJ2-7; D is perhaps TRBD2 (6 bases). V lost 4 bases and J 7 bases, leaving 27 bases between the germline ends. The CDR3 loop spans 17 amino acids. The V gene's germline CDR1 is SGHDT and CDR2 YYEEEE. CDR3 in amino acids: CASSPGGVVPRLGEQYF. CDR3 sequence (DNA): TGTGCCAGCAGCCCCGGGGGAGTGGTCCCGCGACTTGGGGAGCAGTACTTC.

The V and J genes are TRBV5-1 and TRBJ2-7, with D possibly TRBD1 on 5 matching bases. The CDR3 has 12 amino acids. Germline lookup yields CDR1 SGHRS and CDR2 YFSETQ. V shed 4 bases and J shed 7 bases, with 12 bases lying between them. The chain's CDR3 is CASSTEQGEQYF. The DNA of the CDR3 is TGCGCCAGCAGCACTGAGCAGGGAGAGCAGTACTTC.

The genes are TRBV18 and TRBJ1-1; 8 bases align to TRBD1. Germline V gene sequence: CDR1 KGHSH, CDR2 LQKENI. The CDR3 extends over 14 amino acids. After removal of 0 bases from V and 7 bases from J, the junction contained 4 bases not matched to a gene. The CDR3 DNA reads as TGTGCCAGCTCACCACCGACAGGGGTGGATGAAGCTTTCTTT. This gives the protein CASSPPTGVDEAFF.

The chain has TRBV18 and TRBJ1-2; no clear D. The V gene lost 4 bases and the J gene lost 8 bases, with 17 bases spanning the gap. This CDR3 is built from 14 residues. Looked up from germline, CDR1 is KGHSH and CDR2 is LQKENI. This CDR3 reads CASSRYAGEEGYTF. CDR3 coding DNA: TGTGCCAGCTCACGATACGCGGGAGAGGAAGGCTACACCTTC.

This chain links TRBV7-2 with TRBJ2-5; D may be TRBD2 (7 bases). Germline V gives CDR1 SGHTA, CDR2 FQGNSA. V was pared by 3 bases and J by 4 bases, with 18 bases between. The length of the CDR3 is 16 residues. The chain's CDR3 is CASSLGPGRGRETQYF. The CDR3 nucleotides read TGTGCCAGCAGCTTGGGGCCGGGGCGGGGGCGAGAGACCCAGTACTTC. Full variable domain (remainder filled in from reference TRBV7-2 and TRBJ2-5): GAGVSQSPSNKVTEKGKDVELRCDPISGHTALYWYRQSLGQGLEFLIYFQGNSAPDKSGLPSDRFSAERTGGSVSTLTIQRTQQEDSAVYLCASSLGPGRGRETQYFGPGTRLLVL.

V usage is TRBV7-9 and J usage is TRBJ2-1; the match to TRBD1 covers 9 bases. Germline CDR1 SEHNR, CDR2 FQNEAQ (reference sequence). With 5 bases clipped from V and 5 bases from J, the junction kept 16 bases outside the gene matches. CDR3 length: 18 amino acids. The CDR3 nucleotides are TGTGCCAGCAGCCTAGGACAGGGGAGTAGGGAGGGGGACAATGAGCAGTTCTTC. Residues: CASSLGQGSREGDNEQFF.

As DNA, the CDR3 is TGTGCCAGCAGCTTTCTTAGTGCGAACACTGAAGCTTTCTTT. Protein sequence: CASSFLSANTEAFF. The chain is built from TRBV5-4 and TRBJ1-1, with unresolved D. Trimming removed 2 bases from V and 1 base from J, with 9 bases in between. This CDR3 has 14 amino acids. Germline V CDR1 and CDR2: SGHNT, YYREEE (reference sequence).

The chain couples TRBV5-6 to TRBJ1-2; 7 nucleotides align to TRBD1. Looked up from germline, CDR1 is SGHDT and CDR2 is YYEEEE. CDR3 length equals 14 residues. The ends lost 4 bases at V and 7 bases at J; junction bases unmatched: 10. The CDR3 coding sequence is TGTGCCAGCAGCCAACTGACAGGGTCAGGTGGCTACACCTTC. Its translation: CASSQLTGSGGYTF.

The J gene is TRBJ2-5, the V gene TRBV5-1, with a weak D call TRBD2 (6 bases). The CDR3 has 17 amino acids. The V end lost 3 bases, the J end lost 5 bases, and 23 bases lay between the germline ends. CDR1 SGHRS and CDR2 YFSETQ come from the germline V gene. The CDR3 DNA follows: TGCGCCAGCAGCTGGTCGTCCCGGGACTCCGGAGGGGAGACCCAGTACTTC. Its translation: CASSWSSRDSGGETQYF.

The chain carries TRBV7-2 and TRBJ2-7, with 7 bases fitting TRBD1. Germline lookup yields CDR1 SGHTA and CDR2 FQGNSA. The V and J ends lost 4 bases and 2 bases, in that order; junction bases with no gene match: 8. CDR3 length: 15 residues. CDR3 nucleotide sequence: TGTGCCAGCAGCTCTCCGACAGGGCGGGCCTACGAGCAGTACTTC. This gives the protein CASSSPTGRAYEQYF.

This sequence joins TRBV28 and TRBJ2-4, with D possibly matching TRBD1 (6 bases). Germline loops: CDR1 MDHEN, CDR2 SYDVKM. V was pared by 5 bases and J by 1 base, with 15 bases between. This CDR3 contains 16 residues. CDR3 residues: CASSVWAGEAKNIQYF. CDR3 DNA: TGTGCCAGCAGTGTTTGGGCAGGGGAGGCCAAAAACATTCAGTACTTC. Drawing the rest from reference TRBV28 and TRBJ2-4, the complete variable domain is DVKVTQSSRYLVKRTGEKVFLECVQDMDHENMFWYRQDPGLGLRLIYFSYDVKMKEKGDIPEGYSVSREKKERFSLILESASTNQTSMYLCASSVWAGEAKNIQYFGAGTRLSVL.

This clone was picked up one time. The junction departs from germline at one end; a sequencing error may be responsible. The CDR3 coding sequence is TGCGCCAACAGCCCCGGGAGGACTAATGAAAAACTGTTTTTT. Translated: CANSPGRTNEKLFF. This chain connects TRBV5-1 to TRBJ1-4; no clear D. CDR3 size: 14 residues. CDR1 and CDR2 from the germline V gene are SGHRS and YFSETQ.

V and J are TRBV6-5 and TRBJ1-3; D might be TRBD1 (5 bases). CDR3 size: 13 residues. Germline V gene sequence: CDR1 MNHEY, CDR2 SVGAGI. The V end lost 6 bases, the J end lost 2 bases, and 8 bases lay between the germline ends. In DNA form, the CDR3 reads TGTGCCAGCAGGGGCAGGGCTGGAAACACCATATATTTT. Residues: CASRGRAGNTIYF.

The rearrangement links TRBV27 to TRBJ1-2; D perhaps matches TRBD1 (5 bases). Trimming removed 2 bases at V and 5 bases at J, with 18 bases between. The germline V gene encodes CDR1 MNHEY and CDR2 SMNVEV (reference sequence). This CDR3 has 16 amino acids. CDR3 amino acids: CASSLTGGRADYGYTF. The DNA of the CDR3 is TGTGCCAGCAGTTTAACAGGTGGGAGGGCAGATTATGGCTACACCTTC.

The rearrangement uses TRBV25-1 and TRBJ2-1, with TRBD2 as a possible D gene (6 bases). Looked up from germline, CDR1 is MGHDK and CDR2 is SYGVNS. The ends were cut back, 3 bases at V and 10 bases at J, with 16 bases in the middle. The CDR3 has 14 residues. CDR3 sequence reads: CASSDQRARGEQFF. The CDR3 coding sequence is TGTGCCAGCAGTGACCAGCGGGCCCGCGGGGAGCAGTTCTTC.

Here the CDR3 DNA reads TGTGCCAGCCACCTCGGCAGGGGCAACGAGCAGTACTTC. Translating it yields CASHLGRGNEQYF. The chain combines TRBV6-5 with TRBJ2-7, with a possible D match to TRBD1 (6 bases). Germline assignment: CDR1 MNHEY and CDR2 SVGAGI. Trimming removed 8 bases from V and 5 bases from J, with 16 bases in between. CDR3 length equals 13 residues.

The V call is TRBV7-8, the J call TRBJ1-6, with D unresolved. Germline V gene lookup returns CDR1 SGHVS and CDR2 FQNEAQ. The CDR3 has 17 amino acids. V was clipped by 1 base and J by 0 bases, with 10 bases between them. CDR3 in amino acids: CASSLGPLSSYNSPLHF. DNA for the CDR3: TGTGCCAGCAGCTTAGGCCCCTTGAGCTCCTATAATTCACCCCTCCACTTT.

The chain is built from TRBV5-4 and TRBJ2-3, with D perhaps matching TRBD2 (6 bases). There are 14 residues in the CDR3. CDR1 and CDR2 from the germline V gene are SGHNT and YYREEE (reference sequence). V gave up 1 base and J gave up 2 bases, with 8 bases separating them. In DNA form, the CDR3 reads TGTGCCAGCAGCTTGAGGGACTTCACAGATACGCAGTATTTT. This gives the protein CASSLRDFTDTQYF.